The 7 T cell receptor beta chains below come from one sample, sequenced in a study of blood T cell repertoires in COVID-19. Profiling relied on immunoSEQ multiplex PCR, and the TCRdb table lists in-frame clones only, not all of them. The top ten clones hold about 0.75% of a sample with approximately 470,000 clones, approximately 86% of them seen once. Sequenced: PBMCs or T cells enriched from blood (not recorded which). These TCRs come from a young woman who had recovered from COVID-19.

This chain uses TRBV28 with TRBJ2-7; the match to TRBD1 covers 9 bases. The germline CDR1 and CDR2 sequences are MDHEN and SYDVKM. The CDR3 is 17 residues long. V lost 8 bases to trimming and J lost 1 base; unmatched junction nucleotides: 15. CDR3 in DNA: TGTGCCAGCGGACCTCCCCTCGGACAGGGGTCATCCTACGAGCAGTACTTC. Its protein product is CASGPPLGQGSSYEQYF. Drawing the rest from reference TRBV28 and TRBJ2-7, the complete variable domain is DVKVTQSSRYLVKRTGEKVFLECVQDMDHENMFWYRQDPGLGLRLIYFSYDVKMKEKGDIPEGYSVSREKKERFSLILESASTNQTSMYLCASGPPLGQGSSYEQYFGPGTRLTVT.

This clone occurred once. This chain uses TRBV3-1 (or the pseudogene TRBV3-2) with TRBJ2-1, with a possible D match to TRBD1 (5 bases). In germline, CDR1 is LGHDT, CDR2 YNNKEL (reference sequence). V was clipped by 2 bases and J by 3 bases, with 8 bases between them. This CDR3 is 14 amino acids long. CDR3 sequence: CASSQSGNYNEQFF. The CDR3 region has the DNA TGTGCCAGCAGCCAATCAGGGAACTACAATGAGCAGTTCTTC.

The rearrangement joins TRBV9 to TRBJ1-3, with 10 bases matching TRBD1. The CDR3 has 14 residues. The junction had 3 bases not matched to a gene; V was cut back by 4 bases and J by 5 bases. In germline, CDR1 is SGDLS, CDR2 YYNGEE. In DNA, the CDR3 is TGTGCCAGCAGCTCGGGACAGGGGAGAAACACCATATATTTT. It codes for CASSSGQGRNTIYF.

The chain joins TRBV7-8 to TRBJ2-3; possibly TRBD1 for D (6 bases). V dropped 3 bases and J dropped 2 bases, with 9 bases sitting between them. This CDR3 contains 14 residues. Germline CDR1 is SGHVS and CDR2 is FQNEAQ. The CDR3, as DNA: TGTGCCAGCAGCTTGGACAGTTTCACAGATACGCAGTATTTT. It translates to CASSLDSFTDTQYF.

This chain joins TRBV28 and TRBJ2-3, with 7 bases that match TRBD1. The CDR3 has 18 amino acids. CDR1 MDHEN and CDR2 SYDVKM come from the germline V gene. V lost 7 bases and J lost 0; bases outside the gene matches: 16. The CDR3 sequence is CASTPGTVDLASTDTQYF. As DNA, the CDR3 is TGTGCCAGCACCCCGGGGACAGTCGATCTAGCTAGCACAGATACGCAGTATTTT.

The CDR3 region is CASSLRTGGGYTF. The CDR3, as DNA: TGTGCCAGCAGCCTGCGGACAGGGGGTGGCTACACCTTC. The chain has TRBV7-9 and TRBJ1-2, with 10 bases identical to TRBD1. Germline V gene data show CDR1 as SEHNR and CDR2 as FQNEAQ (reference sequence). This CDR3 has 13 residues. Trimming removed 5 bases from V and 7 bases from J; junction bases left unmatched: 4.

The V call is TRBV6-5, the J call TRBJ2-3, with D possibly TRBD1 on 5 matching bases. V lost 7 bases, J lost 6 bases, and 17 bases lay in between. Germline V gene lookup returns CDR1 MNHEY and CDR2 SVGAGI. The CDR3 has 14 residues. In nucleotides, the CDR3 is TGTGCCAGCAACCGTGACAGTCCCCTCGATACGCAGTATTTT. This codes for CASNRDSPLDTQYF.